Below, 2 T cell receptor beta chains from the same sample are listed, as sequenced in a study of T cells in Graves' hyperthyroidism and ophthalmopathy. Amplified TCR beta CDR3 regions derived from RNA transcripts. A first-round RT-PCR of the TCR CDR3 used the HTBI primer set. MiXCR, applied by TCRdb to the multiplex PCR reads, yields one record per CDR3 protein. The table records about 400,000 distinct CDR3 sequences, more than 12% of them present only once. Specimen: blood. These receptors came from a woman aged 25 to 39 with Graves' hyperthyroidism.

This clonotype was picked up many times. The chain is built from TRBV3-1 and TRBJ2-7; TRBD2 is a possible D gene (5 bases). Germline V gives CDR1 LGHDT, CDR2 YNNKEL (reference sequence). Trimming left V 1 base short and J 7 bases short, with 14 bases between. The CDR3 sequence is 14 residues long. The CDR3 loop is CASSQGLASGEQYF. In DNA form, the CDR3 reads TGTGCCAGCAGCCAAGGTTTAGCCTCGGGGGAGCAGTACTTC.

The table lists this clonotype with many counts. The chain has TRBV28 and TRBJ2-7; D might be TRBD1 (5 bases). The germline CDR1 and CDR2 sequences are MDHEN and SYDVKM. The CDR3 loop spans 16 amino acids. V lost 5 bases and J lost 0, with 17 bases in between. The CDR3 spells CASSPRVARNSYEQYF. Written as DNA, the CDR3 is TGTGCCAGCAGTCCCAGGGTGGCTCGGAACTCCTACGAGCAGTACTTC.